Sequencing of this T cell receptor beta chain was carried out in a study of T cells expressing NK-cell markers. Study context: The eight sequenced donors comprised seven who were HCMV-seropositive and one who was seronegative.

Study-wide results and caveats: The same clonotypes also predominated in the CD3+CD56-NKG2C+ fraction of several donors. Of the CD8+ T cells in more than five donors, roughly 1.0-7.5% belonged to dominant NKG2C+ clonotypes.

Germline V gene data show CDR1 as SGHRS and CDR2 as YFSETQ. This CDR3 comprises 17 residues. Of note for this clonotype: Its antigen is still unknown.

It was by 5'RACE template switching with UMIs that TCR beta cDNA was made. TCRdb re-called the 5' RACE reads; every CDR3 protein appears as one record, without DNA. The listing records roughly 350,000 distinct CDR3 sequences. The sample consisted of blood T cells: a sorted CD56 or NKG2C T cell subset, CD4+ or CD8+ T cells, or bulk PBMC T cells (not recorded which). The receptor was isolated from a man between 18 and 69 years old in good health. The chain is built from TRBV5-1 and TRBJ2-5; the D call of TRBD1 rests on TCRdb alone, since no DNA is present to check it. Here the CDR3 reads CASSLASYTGTQETQYF. Looking up the rest from reference TRBV5-1 and TRBJ2-5 gives the full variable domain: KAGVTQTPRYLIKTRGQQVTLSCSPISGHRSVSWYQQTPGQGLQFLFEYFSETQRNKGNFPGRFSGRQFSNSRSEMNVSTLELGDSALYLCASSLASYTGTQETQYFGPGTRLLVL.